These 22 T cell receptor beta chains originate from one sample sequenced in a study of shared clonotypes between healthy human individuals. Assay used: immunoSEQ multiplex PCR; TCRdb lists only in-frame clones, some missing. The sample includes over a million clones, approximately 97% of them seen just once. Sequencing was carried out using naive CD4+ T cells sorted from blood. The subset here: CD45RA+ positively selected. These TCRs come from a man aged 25 to 45 in good health.

The CDR3 here is CAISVGTDTQYF. The CDR3, as DNA: TGTGCCATCAGTGTCGGCACAGATACGCAGTATTTT. The chain links TRBV10-3 to TRBJ2-3; no clear D. V was pared by 4 bases and J by 1 base, with 3 bases between. Germline V lookup: CDR1 ENHRY, CDR2 SYGVKD. The CDR3 has 12 amino acids.

The chain recombines TRBV28 with TRBJ1-5, with TRBD1 matching over 10 bases. The CDR3 spans 15 residues. Per germline, CDR1 MDHEN and CDR2 SYDVKM. The V segment lost 6 bases and the J segment 2 bases; nucleotides outside the gene matches: 4. The CDR3 nucleotides read TGTGCCAGCAGGACAGGGGGCGGCGGCAATCAGCCCCAGCATTTT. This gives the protein CASRTGGGGNQPQHF.

V and J are TRBV7-3 and TRBJ1-1; D ambiguous. Germline lookup yields CDR1 SGHTA and CDR2 FQGTGA. V lost 2 bases and J lost 0, with 7 bases in between. CDR3 length: 14 amino acids. CDR3 in amino acids: CASSLSGMNTEAFF. The CDR3 DNA reads as TGTGCCAGCAGCTTATCCGGCATGAACACTGAAGCTTTCTTT.

V usage is TRBV7-8 and J usage is TRBJ2-7; D ambiguous. V gave up 5 bases and J gave up 1 base, with 15 bases separating them. The CDR3 consists of 15 residues. Germline CDR1 is SGHVS and CDR2 is FQNEAQ. The CDR3 DNA follows: TGTGCCAGCAGCCCCATTAGCCCAACATCCTACGAGCAGTACTTC. Amino acids: CASSPISPTSYEQYF.

This clone was recorded a few times. V usage is TRBV27 and J usage is TRBJ2-3; D uncertain. Per the germline V gene, CDR1 is MNHEY and CDR2 is SMNVEV (reference sequence). The CDR3 is made up of 12 amino acids. V was trimmed by 8 bases and J by 7 bases, leaving 13 bases between them. CDR3 amino acids: CASSSTSNTQYF. Written as DNA, the CDR3 is TGTGCCAGCTCTTCTACCTCGAATACGCAGTATTTT.

This clone was picked up one time. The chain has TRBV5-1 and TRBJ2-3, with 11 bases aligning to TRBD2. Germline V lookup: CDR1 SGHRS, CDR2 YFSETQ. The V and J ends lost 5 bases and 3 bases, in that order; junction bases with no gene match: 8. The CDR3 has 16 amino acids. Written as DNA, the CDR3 is TGCGCCAGCAGACTCACTAGCGGGAGATTAACAGATACGCAGTATTTT. This translates into CASRLTSGRLTDTQYF.

The chain couples TRBV7-9 to TRBJ2-5, with D unclear. The CDR3 totals 13 residues. The germline V gene encodes CDR1 SEHNR and CDR2 FQNEAQ (reference sequence). The V gene lost 5 bases and the J gene lost 4 bases, with 11 bases spanning the gap. The CDR3 here is CASSNNLLETQYF. The CDR3 nucleotides read TGTGCCAGCAGCAATAATTTGTTAGAGACCCAGTACTTC.

The chain couples TRBV10-3 to TRBJ2-2, with TRBD2 matching over 10 bases. The CDR3 totals 16 residues. V trimming: 6 bases; J trimming: 4 bases; junction bases outside the gene matches: 8. CDR1 is ENHRY and CDR2 is SYGVKD in the germline V gene. The CDR3 bases are TGTGCCATCAGGGGAGCGGGAGGGCTCGGCACCGGGGAGCTGTTTTTT. Translating gives CAIRGAGGLGTGELFF.

This clone has a single count. The chain recombines TRBV10-3 with TRBJ1-3; D remains ambiguous. There are 14 residues in the CDR3. Trimming pared 3 bases from V and 8 bases from J, leaving 14 bases between. The V gene's germline CDR1 is ENHRY and CDR2 SYGVKD. In DNA form, the CDR3 reads TGTGCCATCAGTGAAGGTTCTCTAGGTGACACCATATATTTT. It yields the protein CAISEGSLGDTIYF.

J is TRBJ1-3 and V is TRBV30; D ambiguous. Trimming cost V 0 bases and J 4 bases, with 10 bases left between them. Germline CDR1 is GTSNPN and CDR2 is SVGIG (reference sequence). The CDR3 runs 14 residues. In nucleotides, the CDR3 is TGTGCCTGGAGTGTTGCTGCTTCGGGAAACACCATATATTTT. The encoded protein is CAWSVAASGNTIYF. The full variable domain, its missing parts supplied by reference TRBV30 and TRBJ1-3, is SQTIHQWPATLVQPVGSPLSLECTVEGTSNPNLYWYRQAAGRGLQLLFYSVGIGQISSEVPQNLSASRPQDRQFILSSKKLLLSDSGFYLCAWSVAASGNTIYFGEGSWLTVV.

The chain couples TRBV7-2 to TRBJ2-7, with 7 bases that match TRBD2. The CDR3 has 15 residues. The V and J ends lost 5 bases and 6 bases, in that order; junction bases with no gene match: 13. Germline loops: CDR1 SGHTA, CDR2 FQGNSA. The CDR3 DNA sequence: TGTGCCAGCAGCGCCAGCGGGATAATTGGCTCCGAGCAGTACTTC. Its protein product is CASSASGIIGSEQYF.

In its sample, this clone was seen a few times. V and J are TRBV20-1 and TRBJ2-7, with TRBD2 matching 7 bases. The junction had 1 base not matched to a gene; V was cut back by 5 bases and J by 3 bases. CDR3 size: 11 residues. CDR1 DFQATT and CDR2 SNEGSKA come from the germline V gene (reference sequence). The chain's CDR3 is CSAWGGYEQYF. The CDR3, as DNA: TGCAGTGCTTGGGGGGGCTACGAGCAGTACTTC.

This rearrangement joins TRBV5-1 to TRBJ2-5, with D perhaps assigned TRBD1 or TRBD2 (5 bases each). This CDR3 has 15 residues. The V gene lost 6 bases and the J gene lost 1 base, with 16 bases spanning the gap. The V gene's germline CDR1 is SGHRS and CDR2 YFSETQ. This chain's CDR3 is CASTASGTPQETQYF. The CDR3 region has the DNA TGCGCCAGCACGGCCTCCGGGACGCCCCAAGAGACCCAGTACTTC.

The rearrangement joins TRBV30 to TRBJ2-1; the D is unclear. The germline V gene has CDR1 GTSNPN and CDR2 SVGIG (reference sequence). Trimming took 2 bases from V and 3 from J, leaving 8 bases between them. This CDR3 region has 13 residues. As DNA, the CDR3 is TGTGCCTGGAGTATAGGCGGCTACAATGAGCAGTTCTTC. It translates to CAWSIGGYNEQFF.

This rearrangement joins TRBV28 to TRBJ2-5; D may match TRBD1 or TRBD2 (5 bases each). Trimming stripped 8 bases from V and 5 bases from J, with 15 bases between. Germline V gene data show CDR1 as MDHEN and CDR2 as SYDVKM. This CDR3 spans 13 amino acids. The CDR3 DNA reads as TGTGCCAGCCGGGACGGATGGAGGGAGACCCAGTACTTC. Its translation is CASRDGWRETQYF. The variable domain in full, completed from reference TRBV28 and TRBJ2-5, reads DVKVTQSSRYLVKRTGEKVFLECVQDMDHENMFWYRQDPGLGLRLIYFSYDVKMKEKGDIPEGYSVSREKKERFSLILESASTNQTSMYLCASRDGWRETQYFGPGTRLLVL.

The V call is TRBV6-6, the J call TRBJ1-2, with D perhaps matching TRBD1 (5 bases). Per the germline V gene, CDR1 is MNHNY and CDR2 is SVGAGI (reference sequence). The germline V and J ends were trimmed by 7 bases and 0 bases, with 18 bases remaining between them. This CDR3 is built from 16 residues. CDR3 coding DNA: TGTGCCAGCACCCGAAGGAGGGACGCACCTAACTATGGCTACACCTTC. As protein: CASTRRRDAPNYGYTF.

The chain combines TRBV27 with TRBJ2-1; D remains ambiguous. This CDR3 contains 13 residues. The V and J ends lost 3 bases and 4 bases respectively, with 7 bases between them. Per germline, CDR1 MNHEY and CDR2 SMNVEV (reference sequence). This CDR3 reads CASSFLRYNEQFF. In DNA form, the CDR3 reads TGTGCCAGCAGTTTTCTTAGATACAATGAGCAGTTCTTC.

This chain uses TRBV25-1 with TRBJ1-4; D possibly corresponds to TRBD1 (5 bases). The V gene's germline CDR1 is MGHDK and CDR2 SYGVNS. This CDR3 has 15 residues. Between the trimmed V and J ends, which lost 5 bases and 5 bases, there was a span of 15 bases. Written as DNA, the CDR3 is TGTGCCAGCAGTAAAGGCCGGGACCCCAATGAAAAACTGTTTTTT. This encodes CASSKGRDPNEKLFF.

This chain joins TRBV28 and TRBJ2-5; a possible D gene is TRBD1 (5 bases). The CDR3 contains 13 residues. Deletions cut 6 bases from V and 6 bases from J, with 14 bases between. Germline assignment: CDR1 MDHEN and CDR2 SYDVKM. CDR3 DNA: TGTGCCAGCAGCACATCAGGGCGGAAGACCCAGTACTTC. Its protein is CASSTSGRKTQYF.

The rearrangement joins TRBV27 to TRBJ1-1, with a possible D match to TRBD1 (5 bases). This CDR3 contains 14 residues. Germline V gene lookup returns CDR1 MNHEY and CDR2 SMNVEV (reference sequence). Trimming shortened V by 8 bases and J by 2 bases, and 15 bases separated the two germline ends. For the CDR3, the DNA is TGTGCCAGCCGAAACTGGGGGTCTAACACTGAAGCTTTCTTT. This gives the protein CASRNWGSNTEAFF.

The CDR3 loop reads CASSPVSGTVNEKLFF. The CDR3 region has the DNA TGTGCCAGCTCACCAGTCAGTGGGACAGTCAATGAAAAACTGTTTTTT. The gene calls are TRBV18 and TRBJ1-4, with 7 bases that match TRBD1. The CDR3 is 16 residues long. Trimming cost V 2 bases and J 5 bases; bases outside gene matches: 8. Germline V gene sequence: CDR1 KGHSH, CDR2 LQKENI.

V usage is TRBV7-9 and J usage is TRBJ2-3; TRBD1 matches 10 bases. Unmatched junction bases numbered 7, after V lost 4 bases and J lost 3 bases. The germline gives CDR1 SEHNR, CDR2 FQNEAQ (reference sequence). CDR3 length equals 16 residues. The CDR3 sequence: CASSSLDRGSTDTQYF. The CDR3 DNA follows: TGTGCCAGCAGCTCGCTGGACAGGGGGAGTACAGATACGCAGTATTTT.